This entry features one TCR beta chain sequence. Its recognized antigen is unknown. The sample holds no much larger clone one base away, and base qualities are not on file. In the ViraFEST assay, PBMC were stimulated with viral peptide pools, and TCR sequencing was then used to find antigen-specific CD4+ T cell clonotypes based on their expansion. After around 10 days of culture, CD4+ T cells were isolated with the EasySep CD4+ T cell isolation kit. Negative nucleocapsid antibody results before and after vaccination confirmed that the healthy vaccine recipients had no prior SARS-CoV-2 infection. Each well held around 2 million PBMC cultured in IMDM containing approximately 5% human AB serum, about 10 IU/ml IL-2 and gentamicin, along with about 9.5 ug/ml peptides. Half of the culture medium was replaced with fresh IL-2-containing medium on days 3 and 7. Each peptide stimulation condition was cultured in triplicate wells unless otherwise noted. PBMC were separated from whole blood using Ficoll-Paque Plus gradient centrifugation and were then either cryopreserved at -140C or used fresh. Overlapping peptide pools spanned the spike proteins of SARS-CoV-2 and the common cold coronaviruses HCoV-NL63, HCoV-OC43 and HCoV-229E. The QIAamp micro DNA kit was used to extract genomic DNA from the cultured CD4+ T cells.

Library creation used the immunoSEQ multiplex PCR assay. DNA from the cultured, isolated CD4+ T cells was subjected to TCR beta CDR3 sequencing. Concerning the study's data processing: Non-productive TCR sequences were removed, reads were trimmed to the CDR3 region, and CDR3s of at least 7 amino acids were retained. The MANAFEST web app was used to pick out antigen-specific clonotypes by comparing their expansion in peptide wells with that in reference cultures. Positive clones required FDR<0.05 expansion versus reference and all other wells, odds ratio above 5, and frequency above 0.1% in two replicate wells. A clonotype was defined as cross-reactive if the clonotype was significantly expanded both in SARS-CoV-2 spike wells and in at least one common cold coronavirus spike condition. Levenshtein distance calculated with the stringdist R package was used to assess CDR3 similarity, and unrooted trees were constructed with ape in R 3.6.1. This immuneACCESS table, as held by TCRdb, lists in-frame sequences with V and J called but not all clones. Of the missing ones, under half trace to an unresolved V gene in checked studies; the others have no known cause. That table is the source of V, J and clone size, and D and trimming were worked out from the DNA. Present in this sample are tens of thousands of clones, over 70% of which were seen just once. The ten biggest clones cover about 10% of the sample.

CDR1 MDHEN and CDR2 SYDVKM were looked up in the germline V gene. The CDR3 starts with the cysteine, ends with the phenylalanine, and has 18 residues. Only CDR3 DNA is held: 54 bases, read in frame from base 1. V and J lose 4 bases and 0 bases, and a span of 19 bases separates them. The sample is drawn from a study of vaccination effects on CD4 cells after COVID-19 (dated by TCRdb to between 2021 and 2022). A note on the overall study: Each participant got two doses of an mRNA SARS-CoV-2 vaccine, either BNT162b2 or mRNA-1273. The Oncomine TCR Beta short-read assay on an Illumina iSeq 100 was used to sequence cultures from other donors in the study. The study compared SARS-CoV-2 spike-specific CD4+ TCR repertoires before and after mRNA vaccination in COVID-19 convalescent patients and infection-naive vaccine recipients. A total of over nine COVID-19 convalescent patients and several SARS-CoV-2-naive healthy vaccine recipients were included in the full study. The study at large found these results: In healthy vaccine recipients, vaccine-induced clones were almost all SARS-CoV-2 mono-reactive, with only 1 of 255 cross-reactive with common cold coronaviruses. Clones induced by infection and clones induced by vaccination both contracted markedly at late timepoints after vaccination, which fits with T cell responses waning over time. The study was limited by a small number of convalescent patients, and early post-infection timepoints were lacking.

Sequencing used CD4+ T cells from PBMCs cultured with SARS-CoV-2 spike peptides, obtained before COVID-19 vaccination. This specimen's cell subset or site label, per the study, means: SARS-CoV-2 spike overlapping peptide pool stimulation. The sequence joins TRBV28 to TRBJ1-5; the D gene cannot be named for sure. This receptor was obtained from a human donor who received a COVID-19 vaccine. At the DNA level, the sequence is TGTGCCAGCAGTTGGGTGGCAGTGCTGTCAGATAGCAATCAGCCCCAGCATTTT. Translation gives CASSWVAVLSDSNQPQHF.